This TCR beta chain comes out of a study of vaccination and CD4 T cells after COVID-19. Study-wide context: Sampling after COVID took place at a median of around 110 days (range 35 to 161) following diagnosis. The stimulus for the cells was overlapping spike peptides derived from SARS-CoV-2, HCoV-NL63, HCoV-OC43 and HCoV-229E.

Turning to this clonotype: Its antigen is not known.

Noted treatment: roughly 10-day PBMC culture with coronavirus spike peptide pools or control peptides (ViraFEST assay). ViraFEST enlarged antigen-specific T cell populations with peptide pools and afterwards sequenced TCRs. PCR positivity dates ran from March to December 2020, preceding US Alpha, Beta and Delta variants. Sequencing of DNA taken from cultured CD4+ T cells relied on the Oncomine TCR Beta short-read assay. TCRdb re-called the PCR reads through MiXCR, storing one row per CDR3 protein. The data hold approximately 14,000 distinct CDR3 sequences, with 50% to 55% observed a single time. Germline lookup yields CDR1 DFQATT and CDR2 SNEGSKA (reference sequence). This CDR3 comprises 15 residues. V trimming: 5 bases; J trimming: 7 bases; junction bases outside the gene matches: 13.

This clonotype was sampled from a human donor who had recovered from COVID-19. Sample: CD4+ T cells from blood, cultured in vitro. V is TRBV20-1 and J is TRBJ2-5; 10 nucleotides agree with TRBD2. The CDR3 region is CSAPPTSGSLGTQYF. The CDR3, as DNA: TGCAGTGCTCCGCCGACTAGCGGGTCTCTAGGGACCCAGTACTTC.